Listed below are T cell receptor beta chains from one sample, sequenced in a study of blood T cell repertoires in COVID-19. Clones were read by immunoSEQ multiplex PCR, and TCRdb kept only the in-frame ones, dropping some. The sample has 24,000 or so clones, around nine tenths seen once. Sample: peripheral blood. These receptors originate from a human donor in a cohort sampled during active COVID-19. The donor label of this sample is uncertain. CDR3s include the opening cysteine and the closing phenylalanine or tryptophan. Fields, in order: clone size, J gene, D gene, V gene, CDR3 protein, CDR3 DNA. The D gene is left open where the match is weak. The size field is filled for only some rows; it gives once, few, many or a size class.

clone size: -
J gene: TRBJ1-4
D gene: -
V gene: TRBV6-5
CDR3 protein: CASSYKRIREDEKLFF
CDR3 DNA: TGTGCCAGCAGTTACAAAAGGATTCGGGAGGATGAAAAACTGTTTTTT

clone size: -
J gene: TRBJ1-5
D gene: -
V gene: TRBV28
CDR3 protein: CASSPRWHSNQPQHF
CDR3 DNA: TGTGCCAGCAGTCCCCGCTGGCACAGCAATCAGCCCCAGCATTTT

clone size: -
J gene: TRBJ2-3
D gene: TRBD2
V gene: TRBV27
CDR3 protein: CASVRSGGGTDTQYF
CDR3 DNA: TGTGCCAGCGTGCGTTCGGGGGGGGGCACAGATACGCAGTATTTT

clone size: -
J gene: TRBJ1-2
D gene: -
V gene: TRBV21-1
CDR3 protein: CASSPPGGSYGYTF
CDR3 DNA: TGTGCCAGCTCCCCACCCGGTGGGAGCTATGGCTACACCTTC

clone size: -
J gene: TRBJ2-1
D gene: -
V gene: TRBV19
CDR3 protein: CASSTRGNNEQFF
CDR3 DNA: TGTGCCAGTAGTACTCGGGGTAACAATGAGCAGTTCTTC

clone size: -
J gene: TRBJ1-4
D gene: -
V gene: TRBV4-3
CDR3 protein: CASSRQGEVEKLFF
CDR3 DNA: TGCGCCAGCAGCCGCCAGGGTGAGGTTGAAAAACTGTTTTTT

clone size: -
J gene: TRBJ1-6
D gene: -
V gene: TRBV6-5
CDR3 protein: CASSRDKYNSPLHF
CDR3 DNA: TGTGCCAGCAGTCGGGACAAGTATAATTCACCCCTCCACTTT

clone size: once
J gene: TRBJ2-1
D gene: TRBD2
V gene: TRBV7-8
CDR3 protein: CASSPLGAGGRNEQFF
CDR3 DNA: TGTGCCAGCAGCCCGCTAGGAGCGGGGGGGCGAAATGAGCAGTTCTTC

clone size: -
J gene: TRBJ1-2
D gene: -
V gene: TRBV9
CDR3 protein: CASSVDRAADGYTF
CDR3 DNA: TGTGCCAGCAGCGTAGACAGGGCAGCTGATGGCTACACCTTC

clone size: -
J gene: TRBJ2-1
D gene: TRBD1
V gene: TRBV7-3
CDR3 protein: CASSPGTGNNNEQFF
CDR3 DNA: TGTGCCAGCAGCCCGGGGACAGGGAATAACAATGAGCAGTTCTTC

clone size: -
J gene: TRBJ2-2
D gene: -
V gene: TRBV10-3
CDR3 protein: CAISTGANTGELFF
CDR3 DNA: TGTGCCATCAGTACCGGGGCGAACACCGGGGAGCTGTTTTTT